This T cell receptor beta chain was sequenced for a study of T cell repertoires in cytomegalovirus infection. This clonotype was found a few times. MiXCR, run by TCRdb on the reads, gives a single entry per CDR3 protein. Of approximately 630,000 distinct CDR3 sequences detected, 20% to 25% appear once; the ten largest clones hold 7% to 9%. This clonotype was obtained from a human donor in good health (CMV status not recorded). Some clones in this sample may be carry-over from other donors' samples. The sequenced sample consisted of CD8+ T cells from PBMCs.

CDR3 loop: CASSQDSSPYNEQFF. The CDR3 bases are TGTGCCAGTAGTCAAGACAGCAGCCCCTACAATGAGCAGTTCTTC. The V and J genes are TRBV19 and TRBJ2-1, with D possibly TRBD1 on 5 matching bases. Trimming stripped 5 bases from V and 2 bases from J, with 13 bases between. Germline CDR1 reads LNHDA; CDR2 reads SQIVND (reference sequence). CDR3 size: 15 residues.